These T cell receptor beta chains were read from a single sample in a study of T cell repertoires in cytomegalovirus infection. Each CDR3 protein is one row after TCRdb ran MiXCR on the reads. Of over 150,000 distinct CDR3 sequences listed, about 21% were seen once; the top ten hold roughly 2.9%. The sample taken for sequencing was PBMCs. Receptors originate from a human donor in good health (CMV status not recorded). Some clones in this sample may be carry-over from other donors' samples. Each CDR3 is given with its conserved first and last residue. D genes are given only for firm matches. Where a row states a size, it is once, few, many or the class of an expanded clone; other rows omit it.

abundance: .; v_gene: TRBV11-2; d_gene: .; j_gene: TRBJ2-6; CDR3nt: TGTGCCAGCAGCCGAGGATACTCTGGGGCCAACGTCCTGACTTTC; CDR3aa: CASSRGYSGANVLTF
abundance: many; v_gene: TRBV7-8; d_gene: .; j_gene: TRBJ2-7; CDR3nt: TGTGCCAGCAGCTTGAGACAGGCCCTGTCCTACGAGCAGTACTTC; CDR3aa: CASSLRQALSYEQYF
abundance: few; v_gene: TRBV20-1; d_gene: .; j_gene: TRBJ2-3; CDR3nt: TGCAGTGCTAGAGATCCCAGTATCGGGCCTACAGATACGCAGTATTTT; CDR3aa: CSARDPSIGPTDTQYF
abundance: .; v_gene: TRBV28; d_gene: .; j_gene: TRBJ1-1; CDR3nt: TGTGCCAGCAGTTTAAGGGTTAGTGAAGCTTTCTTT; CDR3aa: CASSLRVSEAFF
abundance: few; v_gene: TRBV6-2/TRBV6-3; d_gene: .; j_gene: TRBJ2-2; CDR3nt: TGTGCCAGCAGTTACGGGCCCGCTTTTCGGGTGGCCGGGGAGCTGTTTTTT; CDR3aa: CASSYGPAFRVAGELFF
abundance: .; v_gene: TRBV7-4; d_gene: .; j_gene: TRBJ2-7; CDR3nt: TGTGCCAGCAGCGGAGGGGGGCGAAGCTCCTACGAGCAGTACTTC; CDR3aa: CASSGGGRSSYEQYF
abundance: many; v_gene: TRBV7-3; d_gene: .; j_gene: TRBJ2-1; CDR3nt: TGTGCCAGCAGCCGCGGGAAGGACAATGAGCAGTTCTTC; CDR3aa: CASSRGKDNEQFF
abundance: few; v_gene: TRBV7-8; d_gene: .; j_gene: TRBJ2-3; CDR3nt: TGTGCCAGCAGCTTGCTGCCAGACTCAGATACGCAGTATTTT; CDR3aa: CASSLLPDSDTQYF
abundance: few; v_gene: TRBV20-1; d_gene: .; j_gene: TRBJ2-2; CDR3nt: TGCAGTGCCCTGCAGGCGAACACCGGGGAGCTGTTTTTT; CDR3aa: CSALQANTGELFF
abundance: .; v_gene: TRBV7-9; d_gene: .; j_gene: TRBJ2-7; CDR3nt: TGTGCCAGCAGCTCGACAAATTGGGGAGTATACGAGCAGTACTTC; CDR3aa: CASSSTNWGVYEQYF
abundance: .; v_gene: TRBV14; d_gene: .; j_gene: TRBJ2-1; CDR3nt: TGTGCCAGCAGCCAAGATATCGGGAACTCTGAGCAGTTCTTC; CDR3aa: CASSQDIGNSEQFF
abundance: .; v_gene: TRBV19; d_gene: .; j_gene: TRBJ1-6; CDR3nt: TGTGCCAGTAGTATATTGGCAGCGGGTTCACCCCTCCACTTT; CDR3aa: CASSILAAGSPLHF
abundance: few; v_gene: TRBV6-2/TRBV6-3; d_gene: .; j_gene: TRBJ1-1; CDR3nt: TGTGCCAGCAGTTACTCGGGTTCCGGAACTGAAGCTTTCTTT; CDR3aa: CASSYSGSGTEAFF
abundance: .; v_gene: TRBV11-3; d_gene: TRBD2; j_gene: TRBJ2-5; CDR3nt: TGTGCCAGCAGCTTACTAGCGGGAGCCCAAGAGACCCAGTACTTC; CDR3aa: CASSLLAGAQETQYF
abundance: many; v_gene: TRBV6-6; d_gene: .; j_gene: TRBJ2-3; CDR3nt: TGTGCCAGCAGTTTGGGGAGTAGCACAGATACGCAGTATTTT; CDR3aa: CASSLGSSTDTQYF
abundance: many; v_gene: TRBV7-8; d_gene: TRBD1; j_gene: TRBJ2-7; CDR3nt: TGTGCCAGCAGCCGAGGGACAGGGAGGTCCCACGAGCAGTACTTC; CDR3aa: CASSRGTGRSHEQYF
abundance: .; v_gene: TRBV12-3/TRBV12-4; d_gene: .; j_gene: TRBJ2-2; CDR3nt: TGTGCCAGCAGTTTCCGACCCGGGGAGCTGTTTTTT; CDR3aa: CASSFRPGELFF
abundance: few; v_gene: TRBV15; d_gene: .; j_gene: TRBJ1-2; CDR3nt: TGTGCCACCAGCTACGCCGGGACACGCAGCTATGGCTACACCTTC; CDR3aa: CATSYAGTRSYGYTF